The 26 T cell receptor beta chains below come from one sample, sequenced in a study of response to subunit inactivated influenza vaccine. TCRdb re-analysed the RT-PCR reads in MiXCR, keeping a single row per CDR3 protein. The top ten hold 10% to 15% of the sample, which has about half a million distinct CDR3 sequences, 6.5% to 8% seen once. Here the sequenced sample was PBMCs from blood, taken roughly 24 months after vaccination. The origin of the receptors is a man between 45 and 75 years old who received an inactivated influenza vaccine.

This clonotype was counted ten times or more. The chain carries TRBV4-1 and TRBJ1-5; D is unclear. Germline CDR1 is MGHRA and CDR2 is YSYEKL. This CDR3 contains 12 residues. V lost 3 bases and J lost 4, with 4 bases in between. Here the CDR3 reads CASSHPNQPQHF. The CDR3 DNA sequence: TGCGCCAGCAGCCACCCAAATCAGCCCCAGCATTTT.

This clonotype was seen at least ten times. The J gene is TRBJ2-3, the V gene TRBV12-3 or TRBV12-4, with 10 bases matching TRBD2. Germline trimming cut 5 bases from V and 5 bases from J; bases unmatched to any gene: 13. The CDR3 contains 17 residues. CDR3 residues: CASSPTILAGAKDTQYF. In DNA, the CDR3 is TGTGCCAGCAGTCCGACAATTCTAGCGGGGGCGAAAGATACGCAGTATTTT.

Regarding this clonotype: One base away lies a much larger clone, so this may be a sequencing read error. The J gene is TRBJ1-5, the V gene TRBV12-3 or TRBV12-4, with 7 bases aligning to TRBD1. This CDR3 is 17 amino acids long. Trimming cost V 5 bases and J 6 bases; bases outside gene matches: 16. For the CDR3, the DNA is TGTGCCAGCAGTCCACTTCCCCGCCTCGACAGGGCTCAGCCCCAGCATTTT. As protein: CASSPLPRLDRAQPQHF.

Concerning this clonotype: This clone may be a read error of a much larger clone one base away. J is TRBJ2-7 and V is TRBV12-3 or TRBV12-4; 7 nucleotides agree with TRBD1. The CDR3 is 12 amino acids. CDR3 residues: CASTRGLGEQSF. As DNA, the CDR3 is TGTGCCAGCACAAGGGGGCTAGGAGAGCAGTCCTTC.

This clonotype appeared a few times. This chain joins TRBV27 and TRBJ2-1, with 12 bases identical to TRBD2. Germline-derived CDR1 and CDR2 are MNHEY and SMNVEV (reference sequence). The CDR3 runs 17 residues. J was trimmed by 6 bases and V by 5 bases; bases with no gene match: 11. CDR3 DNA: TGTGCCAGCAGTCCGAGGACTAGCGGGATGAGAGTCAATGAGCAGTTCTTC. It encodes CASSPRTSGMRVNEQFF.

The chain links TRBV27 to TRBJ1-3, with unresolved D. The length of the CDR3 is 14 residues. V lost 2 bases and J lost 2, with 7 bases in between. The germline V gene has CDR1 MNHEY and CDR2 SMNVEV (reference sequence). The CDR3 loop is CASSLTPAGNTIYF. Written as DNA, the CDR3 is TGTGCCAGCAGTTTAACGCCGGCTGGAAACACCATATATTTT.

This clonotype was picked up a small number of times. The chain uses TRBV4-3 and TRBJ1-4, with D uncertain. Germline loops: CDR1 LGHNA, CDR2 YSLEER. CDR3 length equals 17 residues. The V end lost 0 bases, the J end lost 2 bases, and 13 bases lay between the germline ends. CDR3 protein: CASSQDERGRTNEKLFF. In DNA form, the CDR3 reads TGCGCCAGCAGCCAAGATGAACGAGGGAGGACTAATGAAAAACTGTTTTTT.

This clonotype was detected a few times. The gene calls are TRBV2 and TRBJ1-5; D ambiguous. Trimming pared 0 bases from V and 5 bases from J, leaving 11 bases between. CDR1 and CDR2 (germline): SNHLY, FYNNEI. The CDR3 sequence is 15 residues long. CDR3 region: CASSEAGPLYQPQHF. The CDR3 coding sequence is TGTGCCAGCAGTGAAGCAGGCCCTCTTTATCAGCCCCAGCATTTT. The whole variable domain, filled in from reference TRBV2 and TRBJ1-5, reads EPEVTQTPSHQVTQMGQEVILRCVPISNHLYFYWYRQILGQKVEFLVSFYNNEISEKSEIFDDQFSVERPDGSNFTLKIRSTKLEDSAMYFCASSEAGPLYQPQHFGDGTRLSIL.

The rearrangement uses TRBV20-1 and TRBJ2-1; no clear D. From germline, CDR1 is DFQATT and CDR2 SNEGSKA (reference sequence). This CDR3 has 13 residues. Trimming took off 2 bases at V and 5 bases at J, with 10 bases between the two ends. CDR3 sequence (DNA): TGCAGTGCTAGATCCCCTAAGGACAATGAGCAGTTCTTC. It translates to CSARSPKDNEQFF.

This clonotype showed up many times. The V call is TRBV28, the J call TRBJ2-7, with D perhaps TRBD1 (6 bases). The CDR3 spans 15 residues. Trimming pared 5 bases from V and 4 bases from J, leaving 18 bases between. The germline gives CDR1 MDHEN, CDR2 SYDVKM. The CDR3 bases are TGTGCCAGCAGTACGGACAGTTCCGTCCTATACGAGCAGTACTTC. Amino acids: CASSTDSSVLYEQYF.

This rearrangement joins TRBV9 to TRBJ2-5; 11 positions agree with TRBD2. From germline, CDR1 is SGDLS and CDR2 YYNGEE. V dropped 2 bases and J dropped 4; count of bases not matched to a gene: 4. This CDR3 is built from 15 residues. CDR3 residues: CASSVSGGASETQYF. The CDR3 bases are TGTGCCAGCAGCGTTAGCGGGGGGGCCTCAGAGACCCAGTACTTC.

This sequence joins TRBV4-3 and TRBJ1-2, with D unclear. The length of the CDR3 is 16 residues. V lost 0 bases, J lost 0 bases, and 11 bases lay in between. CDR1 and CDR2 (germline): LGHNA, YSLEER. In DNA form, the CDR3 reads TGCGCCAGCAGCCAAGATACAGCCTTAGCTAACTATGGCTACACCTTC. Translation gives CASSQDTALANYGYTF.

The chain couples TRBV30 to TRBJ1-1; the D is unclear. Trimming took 3 bases from V and 2 from J, leaving 10 bases between them. Per germline, CDR1 GTSNPN and CDR2 SVGIG (reference sequence). CDR3 length: 13 residues. CDR3 nucleotides: TGTGCCTGGAGGTTTCAGACTAACACTGAAGCTTTCTTT. As protein: CAWRFQTNTEAFF. Combining the CDR3 with reference TRBV30 and TRBJ1-1 gives the whole variable domain SQTIHQWPATLVQPVGSPLSLECTVEGTSNPNLYWYRQAAGRGLQLLFYSVGIGQISSEVPQNLSASRPQDRQFILSSKKLLLSDSGFYLCAWRFQTNTEAFFGQGTRLTVV.

The chain combines TRBV20-1 with TRBJ1-5, with a possible D match to TRBD1 (6 bases). This CDR3 region has 17 residues. The V end lost 0 bases, the J end lost 4 bases, and 19 bases lay between the germline ends. Germline V CDR1 and CDR2: DFQATT, SNEGSKA (reference sequence). The CDR3 loop is CSARDSSAGAINQPQHF. The CDR3 bases are TGCAGTGCTAGAGATTCTTCGGCGGGGGCAATTAATCAGCCCCAGCATTTT.

This clonotype was observed a few times. This sequence joins TRBV20-1 and TRBJ2-5; 7 nucleotides match TRBD2. The CDR3 loop spans 17 amino acids. Germline V gene data show CDR1 as DFQATT and CDR2 as SNEGSKA (reference sequence). Unmatched junction bases numbered 18, after V lost 6 bases and J lost 2 bases. In DNA, the CDR3 is TGCAGTGCCCCTTCGTTCTTTGCGGGAGTCCGACAAGAGACCCAGTACTTC. This sequence encodes CSAPSFFAGVRQETQYF.

This clonotype was detected ten times or more. The chain recombines TRBV20-1 with TRBJ2-3, with D possibly matching TRBD2 (5 bases). The CDR3 has 14 amino acids. The V end lost 5 bases, the J end lost 0 bases, and 12 bases lay between the germline ends. CDR1 is DFQATT and CDR2 is SNEGSKA in the germline V gene (reference sequence). This CDR3 is CSAALGGSTDTQYF. In nucleotides, the CDR3 is TGCAGTGCTGCCCTGGGCGGGAGCACAGATACGCAGTATTTT.

The CDR3 reads CASNLGELDTQYF. CDR3 nucleotides: TGTGCCAGCAACCTCGGGGAACTGGATACGCAGTATTTT. The chain combines TRBV7-9 with TRBJ2-3; maybe TRBD2 (5 bases). The CDR3 is made up of 13 amino acids. Trimming cost V 7 bases and J 6 bases, with 14 bases left between them. The germline CDR1 and CDR2 sequences are SEHNR and FQNEAQ (reference sequence).

This clonotype was found a few times. The V and J genes are TRBV5-6 and TRBJ2-1; tentatively, D is TRBD2 (6 bases). The CDR3 covers 17 residues. V dropped 2 bases and J dropped 1 base, with 16 bases sitting between them. The germline V gene encodes CDR1 SGHDT and CDR2 YYEEEE. CDR3 in amino acids: CASSLGRDRLSYNEQFF. The CDR3 DNA reads as TGTGCCAGCAGCTTAGGGCGGGATCGCCTATCCTACAATGAGCAGTTCTTC.

This clonotype was counted at least ten times. The chain is built from TRBV7-2 and TRBJ2-1; the match to TRBD2 covers 10 bases. Trimming at V came to 5 bases and at J to 4 bases, leaving 8 bases not matched to a gene. The germline V gene has CDR1 SGHTA and CDR2 FQGNSA. The CDR3 is 16 residues long. The CDR3 region is CASSPTSGGGYNEQFF. Written as DNA, the CDR3 is TGTGCCAGCAGCCCGACCAGCGGGGGGGGATACAATGAGCAGTTCTTC.

This clonotype was recorded a few times. The chain recombines TRBV12-3 or TRBV12-4 with TRBJ2-1; weak D call: TRBD2 (5 bases). With 1 base removed from V and 12 bases from J, the gap between germline ends came to 10 bases. The CDR3 spans 12 residues. CDR3 coding DNA: TGTGCCAGCAGTTTAGACTACCGGGGGCAGTTCTTC. This translates into CASSLDYRGQFF.

The rearrangement joins TRBV29-1 to TRBJ1-1; D is possibly TRBD1 (5 bases). CDR1 is SQVTM, CDR2 ANQGSEA, per germline. This CDR3 comprises 13 residues. The V gene lost 0 bases and the J gene lost 6 bases, with 11 bases spanning the gap. CDR3 protein: CSVEDPRGAEAFF. The CDR3 DNA reads as TGCAGCGTTGAAGATCCGAGAGGGGCTGAAGCTTTCTTT.

The sample holds many counts of this clonotype. In DNA, the CDR3 is TGCAGTGCTAGAGATTGGAGTTTAGACCACGGGGATGAGCAGTTCTTC. Its translation is CSARDWSLDHGDEQFF. The chain joins TRBV20-1 to TRBJ2-1; a weak D match, TRBD2 (5 bases). This CDR3 has 16 amino acids. Germline-derived CDR1 and CDR2 are DFQATT and SNEGSKA (reference sequence). V lost 0 bases and J 8 bases, leaving 20 bases between the germline ends.

The rearrangement uses TRBV14 and TRBJ2-4; D perhaps matches TRBD1 (5 bases). The CDR3 consists of 15 residues. V was clipped by 4 bases and J by 3 bases, with 13 bases between them. Germline values: CDR1 SGHDN, CDR2 FVKESK. CDR3 in amino acids: CASSPDAGNKNIQYF. The CDR3 DNA follows: TGTGCCAGCAGCCCCGACGCAGGGAACAAAAACATTCAGTACTTC.

At least ten counts were recorded for this clonotype. The chain employs TRBV12-3 or TRBV12-4 and TRBJ2-1; 14 bases match TRBD2. The length of the CDR3 is 15 residues. J gave up 10 bases and V 6 bases, and 8 bases lay outside the gene matches. CDR3 bases: TGTGCCAGCAGCCCGGGACTAGCGGGAGTGGGGGAGCAGTTCTTC. Translation: CASSPGLAGVGEQFF.

J is TRBJ2-2 and V is TRBV7-9; D remains ambiguous. CDR3 length equals 14 residues. Germline assignment: CDR1 SEHNR and CDR2 FQNEAQ (reference sequence). The V end lost 5 bases, the J end lost 6 bases, and 13 bases lay between the germline ends. Written as DNA, the CDR3 is TGTGCCAGCAGCGGAGCCCCGGACCCCGGGGAGCTGTTTTTT. Encoded protein: CASSGAPDPGELFF. Using reference TRBV7-9 and TRBJ2-2 for the parts outside the CDR3, the full variable domain is DTGVSQNPRHKITKRGQNVTFRCDPISEHNRLYWYRQTLGQGPEFLTYFQNEAQLEKSRLLSDRFSAERPKGSFSTLEIQRTEQGDSAMYLCASSGAPDPGELFFGEGSRLTVL.

This clonotype occurred a few times. One end of the junction varies from germline; a read error may be responsible. The chain uses TRBV20-1 and TRBJ2-7; TRBD2 matches 10 bases. The CDR3 consists of 15 residues. CDR1 is DFQATT, CDR2 SNEGSKA, per germline (reference sequence). The CDR3 region is CSARGASGSGYEQYF. CDR3 DNA sequence: TGCAGTGCGAGAGGCGCTAGCGGGAGTGGGTACGAGCAGTACTTC.